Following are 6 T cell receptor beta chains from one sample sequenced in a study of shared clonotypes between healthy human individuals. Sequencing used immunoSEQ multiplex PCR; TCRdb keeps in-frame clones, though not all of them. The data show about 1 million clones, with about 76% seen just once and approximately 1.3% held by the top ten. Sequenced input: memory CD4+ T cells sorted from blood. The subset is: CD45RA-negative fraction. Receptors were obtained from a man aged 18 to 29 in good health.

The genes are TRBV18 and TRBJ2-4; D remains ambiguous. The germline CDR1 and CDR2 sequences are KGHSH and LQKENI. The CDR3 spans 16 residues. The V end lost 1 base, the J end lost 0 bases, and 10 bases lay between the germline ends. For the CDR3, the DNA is TGTGCCAGCTCACCACAGAGCTTCCTAGCCAAAAACATTCAGTACTTC. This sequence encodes CASSPQSFLAKNIQYF.

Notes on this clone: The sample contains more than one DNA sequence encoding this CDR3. The DNA of the CDR3 is TGTGCCAGTAGTCGAACAGGGGATTACGAGCAGTACTTC. It encodes CASSRTGDYEQYF. The rearrangement uses TRBV19 and TRBJ2-7; 7 positions match TRBD1. The CDR3 loop spans 13 amino acids. V lost 5 bases and J lost 4; bases outside the gene matches: 5. Germline CDR1 LNHDA, CDR2 SQIVND (reference sequence). Using reference TRBV19 and TRBJ2-7 for the parts outside the CDR3, the full variable domain is DGGITQSPKYLFRKEGQNVTLSCEQNLNHDAMYWYRQDPGQGLRLIYYSQIVNDFQKGDIAEGYSVSREKKESFPLTVTSAQKNPTAFYLCASSRTGDYEQYFGPGTRLTVT.

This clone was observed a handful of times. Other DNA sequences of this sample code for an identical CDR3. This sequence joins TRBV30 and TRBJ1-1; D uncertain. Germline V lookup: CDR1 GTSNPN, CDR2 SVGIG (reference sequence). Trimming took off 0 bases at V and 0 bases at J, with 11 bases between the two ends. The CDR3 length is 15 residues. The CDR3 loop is CAWSVLGRLNTEAFF. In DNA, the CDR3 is TGTGCCTGGAGTGTACTTGGTCGGTTGAACACTGAAGCTTTCTTT.

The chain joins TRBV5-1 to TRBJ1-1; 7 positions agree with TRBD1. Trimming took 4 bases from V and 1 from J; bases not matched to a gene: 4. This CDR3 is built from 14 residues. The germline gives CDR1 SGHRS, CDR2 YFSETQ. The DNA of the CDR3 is TGCGCCAGCAGCACCGGGACAGCGAACACTGAAGCTTTCTTT. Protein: CASSTGTANTEAFF.

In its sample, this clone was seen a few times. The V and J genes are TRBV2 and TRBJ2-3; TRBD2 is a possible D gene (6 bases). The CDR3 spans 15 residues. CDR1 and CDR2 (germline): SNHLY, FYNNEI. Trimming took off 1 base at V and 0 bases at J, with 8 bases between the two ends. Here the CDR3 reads CASSEVRGSTDTQYF. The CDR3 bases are TGTGCCAGCAGTGAAGTACGGGGGAGCACAGATACGCAGTATTTT.

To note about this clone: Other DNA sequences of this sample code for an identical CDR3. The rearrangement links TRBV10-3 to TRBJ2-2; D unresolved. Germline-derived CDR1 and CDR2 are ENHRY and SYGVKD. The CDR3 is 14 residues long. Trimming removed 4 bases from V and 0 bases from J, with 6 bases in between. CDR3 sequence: CAISGTSNTGELFF. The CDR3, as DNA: TGTGCCATCAGTGGCACCTCGAACACCGGGGAGCTGTTTTTT.